This T cell receptor beta chain was retrieved from a study of T cell repertoires in cytomegalovirus infection. About the research overall: Carrying CMV and the relevant HLA type showed in public TCR beta signatures. Study-level findings and limits: HLA-C-restricted TCR beta clonotypes specific for CMV led the ex vivo response.

A remark on this clonotype: Antigen: not known.

Each CDR3 protein is one row after TCRdb ran MiXCR on the reads. The sample holds some 920,000 distinct CDR3 sequences; around 31% are singletons and the top ten take roughly an eighth. This clonotype originated in a human donor in good health (CMV status not recorded). Some clones in this sample may be carry-over from other donors' samples. Specimen: cultured CD8+ T cells from PBMCs, collected from culture after CMV antigen stimulation.

CDR3 loop: CASSEYPDRYNEQFF. The DNA of the CDR3 is TGTGCCAGCAGCGAGTATCCGGACAGGTACAATGAGCAGTTCTTC. This chain uses TRBV9 with TRBJ2-1; 7 bases fit TRBD1. Germline V lookup: CDR1 SGDLS, CDR2 YYNGEE. The CDR3 covers 15 residues. V shed 3 bases and J 4 bases; nucleotides not matched to a gene: 7.